These 21 T cell receptor beta chains originate from one sample sequenced in a study of response to subunit inactivated influenza vaccine. Each CDR3 protein is one row after TCRdb ran MiXCR on the RT-PCR reads. The sample has over 150,000 distinct CDR3 sequences, about 10% seen once. The sample here was CD8+ T cells sorted from PBMCs, taken less than 30 months after vaccination. The receptors stem from a man aged 50 to 75 who received an inactivated influenza vaccine.

The chain is built from TRBV27 and TRBJ2-1, with 11 bases lining up with TRBD1. In germline, CDR1 is MNHEY, CDR2 SMNVEV (reference sequence). CDR3 length: 16 amino acids. The V and J ends lost 3 bases and 4 bases, in that order; junction bases with no gene match: 5. The CDR3, as DNA: TGTGCCAGCAGTTTCCAGGACAGGGGGCAATACAATGAGCAGTTCTTC. Protein sequence: CASSFQDRGQYNEQFF.

This clonotype was seen at least ten times. V is TRBV20-1 and J is TRBJ2-1; 8 positions match TRBD2. This CDR3 is 13 amino acids long. The germline gives CDR1 DFQATT, CDR2 SNEGSKA (reference sequence). V dropped 6 bases and J dropped 10; count of bases not matched to a gene: 11. DNA of the CDR3: TGCAGTGCCGGGAAAAGCGGGAGTTTGGAGCAGTTCTTC. It yields the protein CSAGKSGSLEQFF.

The chain is built from TRBV12-3 or TRBV12-4 and TRBJ2-7; 10 bases are shared with TRBD2. Losses at the gene ends were 6 bases for V and 7 bases for J; bases not matched to a gene: 9. CDR3 length: 14 residues. The CDR3 nucleotides read TGTGCCAGCAGCATATCTAGCGGGAGTTTTGAGCAGTACTTC. As protein: CASSISSGSFEQYF.

This rearrangement joins TRBV6-1 to TRBJ2-4; possible D gene TRBD2, 7 bases. The CDR3 is 16 residues long. Germline V gene lookup returns CDR1 MNHNS and CDR2 SASEGT. V was trimmed by 6 bases and J by 8 bases, leaving 23 bases between them. Here the CDR3 reads CASSRQGGGKMDIQYF. The CDR3 DNA reads TGTGCCAGCAGCCGTCAAGGGGGGGGGAAGATGGACATTCAGTACTTC.

This clonotype was observed a few times. The V call is TRBV4-3, the J call TRBJ2-1; 11 bases align to TRBD2. The V gene end was trimmed by 2 bases and the J gene end by 8 bases; junction bases not matched to a gene: 5. Germline CDR1 is LGHNA and CDR2 is YSLEER. The CDR3 runs to 15 residues. In DNA, the CDR3 is TGCGCCAGCAGCCAAACTAGCGGGAGTTACGATGAGCAGTTCTTC. Its translation is CASSQTSGSYDEQFF.

This clonotype was seen a few times. V gene TRBV12-3 or TRBV12-4 combines with J gene TRBJ1-4; D is undetermined. V lost 3 bases and J 0 bases, leaving 8 bases between the germline ends. The CDR3 is made up of 15 amino acids. CDR3 coding DNA: TGTGCCAGCAGTTTCCGGGTTGCAACTAATGAAAAACTGTTTTTT. Translated: CASSFRVATNEKLFF.

This clonotype occurred a few times. This chain links TRBV6-6 with TRBJ1-5; D gene uncertain. The CDR3 contains 13 residues. V was clipped by 4 bases and J by 3 bases, with 7 bases between them. Germline V CDR1 and CDR2: MNHNY, SVGAGI (reference sequence). The CDR3 sequence is CASSSGFNQPQHF. CDR3 coding DNA: TGTGCCAGCAGTTCCGGGTTCAATCAGCCCCAGCATTTT.

This clonotype was detected many times. This chain joins TRBV28 and TRBJ2-7; D unresolved. Trimming stripped 1 base from V and 2 bases from J, with 15 bases between. The CDR3 runs 16 residues. The germline V gene encodes CDR1 MDHEN and CDR2 SYDVKM. The CDR3 nucleotides read TGTGCCAGCAGTTTATATCGTGACCAGGCAGCCTACGAGCAGTACTTC. This gives the protein CASSLYRDQAAYEQYF.

The rearrangement joins TRBV5-6 to TRBJ2-1; D uncertain. Deletions cut 7 bases from V and 3 bases from J, with 14 bases between. From germline, CDR1 is SGHDT and CDR2 YYEEEE. The CDR3 totals 14 residues. The CDR3 protein is CASGPGLHYNEQFF. CDR3 nucleotide sequence: TGTGCCAGCGGCCCCGGCCTTCACTACAATGAGCAGTTCTTC.

This chain connects TRBV6-1 to TRBJ1-2, with 9 bases matching TRBD1. The CDR3 totals 14 residues. The ends lost 6 bases at V and 6 bases at J; junction bases unmatched: 8. From germline, CDR1 is MNHNS and CDR2 SASEGT. CDR3 sequence: CASSPPGTGNGYTF. CDR3 in DNA: TGTGCCAGCAGCCCTCCCGGGACAGGGAATGGCTACACCTTC.

This clonotype was counted only a few times. V is TRBV6-1 and J is TRBJ1-6; 12 nucleotides match TRBD1. The ends lost 6 bases at V and 3 bases at J; junction bases unmatched: 12. Per germline, CDR1 MNHNS and CDR2 SASEGT. This CDR3 spans 19 amino acids. The CDR3 is CASSSGTGGPAIYNSPLHF. DNA of the CDR3: TGTGCCAGCAGCTCCGGGACAGGGGGCCCCGCGATCTATAATTCACCCCTCCACTTT.

The V and J genes are TRBV6-1 and TRBJ1-5; D ambiguous. The V end lost 6 bases, the J end lost 5 bases, and 11 bases lay between the germline ends. CDR3 length: 13 residues. Germline V gene lookup returns CDR1 MNHNS and CDR2 SASEGT. The CDR3 coding sequence is TGTGCCAGCAGCCGGGGTTTTGATCAGCCCCAGCATTTT. It translates to CASSRGFDQPQHF.

The chain combines TRBV5-6 with TRBJ2-7; TRBD1 agrees at 10 bases. From germline, CDR1 is SGHDT and CDR2 YYEEEE. After removal of 0 bases from V and 4 bases from J, the junction contained 7 bases not matched to a gene. This CDR3 comprises 16 residues. CDR3 bases: TGTGCCAGCAGCTTGGCCGGGACAGGGGTGGCATACGAGCAGTACTTC. Translating it yields CASSLAGTGVAYEQYF.

This clonotype was counted only a few times. This chain links TRBV19 with TRBJ2-2, with D uncertain. The germline gives CDR1 LNHDA, CDR2 SQIVND (reference sequence). V lost 3 bases to trimming and J lost 5 bases, with 13 bases between them. CDR3 length: 15 residues. The CDR3, as DNA: TGTGCCAGTAGTATTTATGGGCGGTGGACCGGGGAGCTGTTTTTT. Translation: CASSIYGRWTGELFF.

This clonotype was observed at least ten times. This CDR3 reads CASSVGGTLYEQYF. CDR3 nucleotide sequence: TGTGCCAGCAGCGTAGGTGGGACACTTTACGAGCAGTACTTC. This chain connects TRBV9 to TRBJ2-7; weak D call: TRBD1 (6 bases). V lost 0 bases, J lost 4 bases, and 11 bases lay in between. The CDR3 spans 14 residues. The germline CDR1 and CDR2 sequences are SGDLS and YYNGEE.

The V gene is TRBV4-3, the J gene TRBJ1-1; TRBD1 might be the D (5 bases). Germline V gives CDR1 LGHNA, CDR2 YSLEER. Trimming took 0 bases from V and 0 from J, leaving 11 bases between them. The CDR3 is 16 amino acids. The CDR3 sequence: CASSQDIGGVNTEAFF. As DNA, the CDR3 is TGCGCCAGCAGCCAAGATATCGGGGGAGTGAACACTGAAGCTTTCTTT.

This clonotype was detected a few times. Because the CDR3's place on the DNA is in doubt, the DNA is left out and the CDR3 is given as listed by TCRdb. The V gene is TRBV5-1, the J gene TRBJ2-2. The germline V gene has CDR1 SGHRS and CDR2 YFSETQ. The CDR3 adds up to 13 amino acids, both ends counted. CDR3 region: CASSLVARGAVFF.

This clonotype has just a few counts. This chain connects TRBV29-1 to TRBJ2-2; D remains unclear. Trimming left V 3 bases short and J 6 bases short, with 5 bases between. This CDR3 is 11 amino acids long. Germline CDR1 is SQVTM and CDR2 is ANQGSEA. In nucleotides, the CDR3 is TGCAGCGTTGACCTGGCCGGGGAGCTGTTTTTT. Its protein is CSVDLAGELFF.

This clonotype has a handful of counts. The J gene is TRBJ2-5, the V gene TRBV7-9; 8 nucleotides agree with TRBD1. With V trimmed by 3 bases and J by 2 bases, 5 bases remained unmatched. This CDR3 has 15 residues. The germline CDR1 and CDR2 sequences are SEHNR and FQNEAQ (reference sequence). The CDR3 nucleotides read TGTGCCAGCAGCTTCGGACAGGGTTCTCAAGAGACCCAGTACTTC. Its translation: CASSFGQGSQETQYF.

The gene calls are TRBV7-3 and TRBJ2-1, with 7 bases matching TRBD1. Germline CDR1 SGHTA, CDR2 FQGTGA. CDR3 size: 15 residues. V shed 5 bases and J 7 bases; nucleotides not matched to a gene: 11. CDR3 nucleotides: TGTGCCAGCAGCCCCCGGGACAGCCCGGGGAATGAGCAGTTCTTC. This encodes CASSPRDSPGNEQFF.

This clonotype was recorded a few times. The chain couples TRBV7-9 to TRBJ2-3, with D possibly TRBD2 on 6 matching bases. This CDR3 is built from 14 residues. Trimming took off 1 base at V and 5 bases at J, with 10 bases between the two ends. Germline CDR1 reads SEHNR; CDR2 reads FQNEAQ (reference sequence). The CDR3 sequence is CASSLDGRLDTQYF. As DNA, the CDR3 is TGTGCCAGCAGCTTAGACGGGAGATTAGATACGCAGTATTTT.